This T cell receptor (beta chain) was sequenced during a study of regulatory T cells in long-lasting Graves disease (dated by TCRdb to the early 2020s). With respect to the entire study: Newly diagnosed Graves' disease patients had taken antithyroid drugs for less than 3 months. Patients with persistent Graves' disease were compared with patients with newly diagnosed Graves' disease using TCR sequencing and RNA sequencing of peripheral blood. A total of approximately 35 samples underwent TCR sequencing: about 13 from persistent and around 20 from newly diagnosed Graves' disease patients. The study was registered as a clinical trial and conducted in China.

Overall study outcomes, separate from this receptor: Peripheral blood alone was examined, since thyroid tissue, which constituted the primary lesion, could not be accessed. The small sample size was acknowledged by the authors as a limitation that may reduce accuracy. TRBV28, TRBJ1-2 and TRBJ2-5 were preferentially used in persistent disease, while TRBV20-1 and TRBJ2-1 were favored in newly diagnosed disease. A larger number of public clonotypes was shared among persistent patients (approximately 3,000) than among newly diagnosed patients (approximately 930). Only the TCR beta chain was sequenced and analyzed. Lower TCR Shannon entropy and fewer highly expanded clones were observed in persistent Graves' disease patients than in newly diagnosed patients, which suggested clonal expansion.

From cysteine to phenylalanine, the CDR3 is 16 amino acids long. Kept here is only the CDR3 DNA, which spans 48 bases and is read in frame from base 1. Looking up the germline V gene yields CDR1 KGHDR and CDR2 SFDVKD. The germline V end is reduced by 4 bases and the J end by 7 bases; junction bases left unmatched: 5. This clonotype has at least ten counts. The specificity of this receptor is unknown. Base qualities are not provided; no much larger clone lies one nucleotide away. The intended sense of this specimen's time point label: newly diagnosed GD, antithyroid drugs for less than 3 months. For both TCR sequencing and RNA sequencing, RNA was extracted from PBMCs in TRIzol. Graves' disease was diagnosed according to American Thyroid Association guidelines. Recruitment of patients was carried out at an endocrinology department in Xi'an, China. Each patient gave about 9.1 milliliters of peripheral blood, collected in an EDTA anticoagulant tube. Ficoll Paque Plus density gradient separation was used to isolate PBMCs, and no additional T cell sorting was done. RNA quality was checked with an Agilent 2100 Bioanalyzer and agarose gel, and concentration with a NanoDrop 2000.

Receptor amplification or capture employed multiplex PCR. TCRdb shows the sequencer as Illumina HiSeq 4000. To build TCR beta libraries, CDR3 regions were amplified by Arm-PCR using iRepertoire HTBI primers. Before sequencing, the PCR products underwent gel purification. Regarding the original processing steps: Across samples, around 58 TRBV and over 11 TRBJ segments were identified and used for gene usage analysis of CDR3 amino acid clonotypes. Filtered high-quality paired reads were merged into contigs using COPE and FqMerger. BLAST was used to align contigs to IMGT TRBV, TRBD and TRBJ reference genes, and CDR3 was defined according to IMGT. Clonotypes above 0.1% frequency were classified as highly expanded clones. Shannon entropy served as the measure of repertoire diversity, while the Gini coefficient captured V-J evenness. A clonotype was considered public if more than one individual shared it. TCRdb reworked the public reads: Q25 trimming with fastp, MiXCR clone assembly, productive beta chains retained. Rows with a matching CDR3 protein are joined into one entry that keeps the most common DNA and genes. The V and J calls come from TCRdb's annotation, not from the publication. The sample table records approximately 400,000 distinct CDR3 sequences; more than 13% of these occur just once. Around 17% of the sample is in the top ten clones.

A further study also used this sample, focusing on T cells in Graves' hyperthyroidism and ophthalmopathy. Per the second study: Stable Graves' hyperthyroidism was defined as no progression to ophthalmopathy during 18 months of follow-up. Hyperthyroidism patients were aged 18 to 65 years and newly diagnosed, with disease duration of less than 2 months. Exclusion was applied to patients with uncontrolled infections, other autoimmune diseases, pregnancy or lactation. Diagnoses were based on clinical symptoms, serum thyroxine and TRAb, thyroid ultrasound and orbital computed tomography. For the first round of RT-PCR on the TCR CDR3, the HTBI primer set was used together with the Qiagen OneStep RT-PCR kit. Most expanded thyroid clonotypes (frequency above 0.001) were also found in blood, which suggests that blood repertoires may mirror thyroid immune responses. A 13 V-J signature model separated ophthalmopathy from stable hyperthyroidism, with approximately 86% sensitivity and approximately 81% specificity in cross-validation and 80%/75% in testing. In validation, the model predicted progression to ophthalmopathy a median of around 6.5 months before onset, with approximately 71% sensitivity and 72.22% specificity. To identify TCR V-J signatures that set the groups apart, the researchers used a discovery cohort of 90 to 100 patients, made up of around 42 with Graves' ophthalmopathy and about 60 with stable Graves' hyperthyroidism. Prospective prediction of ophthalmopathy was tested in an independent validation cohort consisting of some 19 hyperthyroidism patients and around 16 patients who later progressed to ophthalmopathy. The 100 discovery patients were divided at random into training and test sets in a 7:3 ratio. In addition, the study compared T-cell repertoires in thyroid tissue and in blood from several Graves' hyperthyroidism patients. Following sampling, methimazole starting at 30 mg daily was given to hyperthyroidism patients, and high-dose intravenous methylprednisolone was given to ophthalmopathy patients. Libraries were constructed in a second round of multiplex PCR, after which size selection and purification were carried out. Sequencing of the libraries was done on an Illumina HiSeq2000 using paired-end 100 bp reads. SOAPnuke was used to process the raw data, removing reads that contained adapters or uncalled bases, had a mean Phred below 15, or lacked an exact match to the constant primer or identifier. High-quality paired reads were merged with COPE v1.2.5, and unique nucleotide sequences were defined as clonotypes. MiTCR v1.1 was used to align clonotypes to the IMGT TRBV, TRBD and TRBJ reference segments. Analysis was restricted to V-J combinations with a frequency above 0.0001, which covered roughly 99% of repertoires. The TCS score was defined as the ratio of F50 (clonal expansion) to E x V (chaos), calculated using BLOSUM62-based TCRdist between CDR3 peptides within each V-J. Welch's t-statistics and random forest reduced 500 to 650 V-J features to roughly 13, which were used in a naive Bayes classifier (R e1071). No statistical method was used to set the sample size in advance, and investigators knew the group allocation. The paper describes TCR Vbeta CDR3 sequencing of 135 peripheral blood samples, made up of about 41 ophthalmopathy patients, 70 to 75 hyperthyroidism patients and 17 progressor patients.

The V gene is TRBV24-1 and the J gene is TRBJ2-1; TRBD2 agrees with 14 junctional bases. The receptor's source is a woman aged 25 to 39 with Graves disease. Donor details come from another sample of the same person, matched by shared clones. Material: peripheral blood mononuclear cells (PBMCs), obtained at new diagnosis, from a patient treated with antithyroid drugs. The CDR3 region: CATSELGLAGVNEQFF. The DNA sequence is given as TGTGCCACCAGTGAATTGGGACTAGCGGGAGTAAATGAGCAGTTCTTC.